These T cell receptor beta chains were read from a single sample in a study of shared clonotypes between healthy human individuals. Libraries were prepared by immunoSEQ multiplex PCR; TCRdb keeps only in-frame clonotypes and omits some of them. There are about 1,900,000 clones in the sample; about 95% occur only once, and 0.9% to 1.5% lies in the top ten. Material: naive CD8+ T cells sorted from blood. The receptors were gathered from a young man in good health. Each CDR3 is given with its conserved first and last residue.

>14|TRBJ1-1|TRBV6-5
CASSYGGGESEAFF
>11|TRBJ2-7|TRBV10-2
CASGSSYEQYF
>16|TRBJ2-7|TRBV18
CASSPIEAAFSYEQYF
>14|TRBJ1-5|TRBV4-3
CASSQDRGNQPQHF
>19|TRBJ2-7|TRBV29-1
CSVEAPGTSGPTTSYEQYF
>15|TRBJ2-2|TRBV6-5
CASRGLAGSTGELFF
>13|TRBJ1-2|TRBV4-1
CASRPGTAYGYTF
>15|TRBJ1-4|TRBV9
CASSVEGTGSEKLFF
>14|TRBJ2-7|TRBV4-3
CASSPDSTSYEQYF
>12|TRBJ2-7|TRBV7-9
CASSFGSGEQYF
>14|TRBJ2-7|TRBV14
CASSQAQPSYEQYF
>18|TRBJ1-1|TRBV4-1
CASSQDGGDTMGNTEAFF
>14|TRBJ2-1|TRBV4-1
CASSQVGGYNEQFF
>14|TRBJ2-3|TRBV27
CASSLSTDTDTQYF
>15|TRBJ2-5|TRBV7-9
CASSPTGSTGETQYF
>12|TRBJ2-7|TRBV7-6
CASSLGGVEQYF
>16|TRBJ2-1|TRBV7-9
CASGSYTGTIDNEQFF
>15|TRBJ2-7|TRBV5-3
CARSKGLLKDDEQYF
>17|TRBJ2-3|TRBV27
CASSLLRTGGAKDTQYF
>16|TRBJ1-5|TRBV6-1
CASSEAEPVGRQPQHF
>14|TRBJ2-7|TRBV13
CASTILGGSYEQYF
>17|TRBJ2-3|TRBV5-6
CASSFGPGGGLTDTQYF
>14|TRBJ2-6|TRBV27
CASSLNSGANVLTF
>16|TRBJ2-1|TRBV5-1
CASSLDLDRSYNEQFF
>13|TRBJ1-1|TRBV7-3
CASSLMVGTEAFF
>14|TRBJ1-5|TRBV6-5
CASSPTGESQPQHF
>15|TRBJ1-5|TRBV4-1
CASSQDFGRDQPQHF
>12|TRBJ2-7|TRBV30
CAWKDSSYEQYF
>15|TRBJ2-3|TRBV29-1
CSVGPPSGGTDTQYF
>15|TRBJ2-4|TRBV11-2
CASRRTGVAKNIQYF
>10|TRBJ1-6|TRBV6-6
CASGGSPLHF
>16|TRBJ2-5|TRBV13
CASSETGGENQETQYF
>13|TRBJ2-7|TRBV13
CASSLPSTYEQYF
>15|TRBJ2-1|TRBV19
CASNGGSHSYNEQFF
>14|TRBJ1-5|TRBV30
CAWSGGQSNQPQHF
>17|TRBJ2-3|TRBV27
CASSPSLWDIRTDTQYF
>16|TRBJ1-1|TRBV18
CASSQEDWGLLTEAFF
>15|TRBJ2-2|TRBV7-3
CASSHSGGNTGELFF
>15|TRBJ2-2|TRBV9
CASSGPTSGPGELFF
>14|TRBJ1-2|TRBV28
CASSPRTGEGGYTF
>15|TRBJ1-2|TRBV27
CASSLIGTDMYGYTF
>15|TRBJ2-1|TRBV6-5
CASSVTGTSGGEQFF
>14|TRBJ2-3|TRBV13
CASSRDRGTDTQYF
>15|TRBJ2-2|TRBV6-1
CASSPRWVNTGELFF
>16|TRBJ2-1|TRBV27
CASSLSSGDRANEQFF
>13|TRBJ2-7|TRBV27
CASSLIGEGGENF
>15|TRBJ2-5|TRBV30
CAWSTSGAAQETQYF
>13|TRBJ2-7|TRBV10-3
CAISDRGWYEQYF
>14|TRBJ2-7|TRBV28
CASSPVREAYEQYF
>17|TRBJ2-7|TRBV7-2
CASSLVASGRTYYEQYF
>13|TRBJ2-7|TRBV6-1
CAIRTGSSYEQYF
>14|TRBJ1-6|TRBV5-1
CASSSGQAQTPLHF
>12|TRBJ1-1|TRBV9
CASSGHSTEAFF
>15|TRBJ2-7|TRBV11-2
CASSQGLAGHYEQYF
>13|TRBJ1-1|TRBV5-6
CASSWAGEPEAFF
>12|TRBJ2-2|TRBV4-1
CASSKSTGELFF
>15|TRBJ1-3|TRBV4-1
CASSQGDRDYLSSHF
>14|TRBJ1-5|TRBV30
CAWRGREGNQPQHF
>14|TRBJ2-7|TRBV10-1
CASSGTAFPYEQYF
>16|TRBJ2-1|TRBV7-6
CASSPLLAGVRYEQFF